These 31 T cell receptor beta chains were all obtained from the same sample, sequenced in a study of control samples from healthy donors and cancer patients. Assay: immunoSEQ multiplex PCR; the TCRdb copy retains only in-frame clones and omits some. The data contain 40,000 to 60,000 clones, around 90% of them seen just once; the ten biggest clones take up around 15%. The sequenced sample consisted of PBMCs. These receptors all stem from a man aged 60 to 75 with head and neck cancer.

The rearrangement uses TRBV30 and TRBJ2-7, with D perhaps TRBD1 (5 bases). V was cut by 2 bases and J by 1 base, with 6 bases left in between. This CDR3 region has 12 residues. Germline CDR1 is GTSNPN and CDR2 is SVGIG (reference sequence). In DNA, the CDR3 is TGTGCCTGGAGTAGGACATCCTACGAGCAGTACTTC. Translated, it gives CAWSRTSYEQYF.

The V gene is TRBV7-2, the J gene TRBJ2-1; TRBD1 agrees at 10 bases. Germline CDR1 SGHTA, CDR2 FQGNSA. Germline trimming cut 1 base from V and 9 bases from J; bases unmatched to any gene: 0. CDR3 length: 13 amino acids. This CDR3 reads CASSLGDRGEQFF. CDR3 coding DNA: TGTGCCAGCAGCTTAGGGGACAGGGGTGAGCAGTTCTTC.

This chain uses TRBV10-3 with TRBJ1-3, with 11 bases matching TRBD1. The germline gives CDR1 ENHRY, CDR2 SYGVKD. The length of the CDR3 is 17 residues. J lost 2 bases, V lost 0 bases, and 3 bases had no gene match. The CDR3 nucleotides read TGTGCCATCAGTGAGTCTGTGGGACAGGGGGCTGGAAACACCATATATTTT. It codes for CAISESVGQGAGNTIYF.

With regard to this clone: The conserved final phenylalanine or tryptophan is absent from the CDR3, which likely points to a read error. The DNA is omitted, as the CDR3 cannot be located on it reliably, and the CDR3 follows TCRdb's listing. This chain joins TRBV5-4 and TRBJ1-2. Counting both end residues, the CDR3 totals 16 amino acids. CDR1 is SGHNT and CDR2 is YYREEE in the germline V gene (reference sequence). This CDR3 is CASSLGWGALTMATVI.

This rearrangement joins TRBV5-6 to TRBJ2-7; D gene ambiguous. Trimming removed 4 bases from V and 3 bases from J, with 17 bases in between. Germline V CDR1 and CDR2: SGHDT, YYEEEE. The CDR3 runs 15 residues. CDR3 protein: CASSRNPSGSYEQYF. The CDR3 region has the DNA TGTGCCAGCAGCCGGAATCCTTCTGGAAGCTACGAGCAGTACTTC.

The rearrangement uses TRBV27 and TRBJ1-1; 7 positions match TRBD1. Germline CDR1 MNHEY, CDR2 SMNVEV (reference sequence). The V gene end was trimmed by 5 bases and the J gene end by 7 bases; junction bases not matched to a gene: 22. This CDR3 region has 18 residues. CDR3 amino acids: CASSTYLIFDTDRDEAFF. DNA for the CDR3: TGTGCCAGCAGTACGTACCTTATATTCGACACAGACAGGGATGAAGCTTTCTTT.

The chain links TRBV4-2 to TRBJ1-6, with unresolved D. Trimming pared 0 bases from V and 0 bases from J, leaving 9 bases between. This CDR3 region has 17 residues. Germline V gene lookup returns CDR1 LGHNA and CDR2 YNFKEQ. The CDR3 nucleotides are TGTGCCAGCAGCCAAGACGGGATTAGCTCCTATAATTCACCCCTCCACTTT. This sequence encodes CASSQDGISSYNSPLHF.

This chain connects TRBV19 to TRBJ2-7, with TRBD1 identical over 10 bases. Germline V gene lookup returns CDR1 LNHDA and CDR2 SQIVND (reference sequence). The CDR3 covers 17 residues. The V segment lost 3 bases and the J segment 1 base; nucleotides outside the gene matches: 9. The CDR3 DNA reads as TGTGCCAGTAGTATCCTGCCGGGACAGGGGACATCCTACGAGCAGTACTTC. Translation gives CASSILPGQGTSYEQYF.

The V call is TRBV2, the J call TRBJ1-2, with D unclear. The CDR3 covers 12 residues. The V end was cut by 7 bases, the J end by 2 bases, with 8 bases between. CDR1 is SNHLY, CDR2 FYNNEI, per germline. CDR3 region: CASTFTNYGYTF. The DNA for the CDR3 is TGTGCCAGCACGTTTACAAACTATGGCTACACCTTC. The complete variable domain, with remaining parts taken from reference TRBV2 and TRBJ1-2, reads EPEVTQTPSHQVTQMGQEVILRCVPISNHLYFYWYRQILGQKVEFLVSFYNNEISEKSEIFDDQFSVERPDGSNFTLKIRSTKLEDSAMYFCASTFTNYGYTFGSGTRLTVV.

V and J are TRBV18 and TRBJ2-7; D uncertain. Deletions cut 0 bases from V and 3 bases from J, with 12 bases between. Germline V lookup: CDR1 KGHSH, CDR2 LQKENI. This CDR3 is built from 15 residues. CDR3 region: CASSPPSGPDYEQYF. CDR3 in DNA: TGTGCCAGCTCACCACCGAGTGGGCCAGACTACGAGCAGTACTTC.

This clone showed up just once. This chain links TRBV6-5 with TRBJ2-3; no clear D. Trimming stripped 7 bases from V and 5 bases from J, with 7 bases between. The CDR3 loop spans 11 amino acids. CDR1 and CDR2 from the germline V gene are MNHEY and SVGAGI. In DNA, the CDR3 is TGTGCCAGCAAGTATGTAGATACGCAGTATTTT. As protein: CASKYVDTQYF.

This rearrangement joins TRBV9 to TRBJ1-3, with a weak D call TRBD1 (6 bases). Germline lookup yields CDR1 SGDLS and CDR2 YYNGEE. The length of the CDR3 is 15 residues. V was pared by 8 bases and J by 1 base, with 16 bases between. The CDR3: CASTATGTSGNTIYF. The CDR3, as DNA: TGTGCCAGTACAGCGACGGGGACATCTGGAAACACCATATATTTT.

This clone occurred once. The chain couples TRBV18 to TRBJ1-2; unclear D gene. The V end was cut by 2 bases, the J end by 7 bases, with 17 bases between. The length of the CDR3 is 15 residues. Germline-derived CDR1 and CDR2 are KGHSH and LQKENI. The CDR3 protein is CASSPFEASESGYTF. The CDR3 nucleotides are TGTGCCAGCTCACCATTCGAGGCGTCTGAATCTGGCTACACCTTC.

The rearrangement uses TRBV28 and TRBJ2-4, with D perhaps TRBD1 or TRBD2 (6 bases each). CDR1 and CDR2 from the germline V gene are MDHEN and SYDVKM. Trimming left V 5 bases short and J 0 bases short, with 20 bases between. CDR3 length equals 18 residues. The CDR3 DNA follows: TGTGCCAGCAGTCTCCTCCGTGGAGGGGACATAGCCAAAAACATTCAGTACTTC. This translates into CASSLLRGGDIAKNIQYF. Based on the CDR3 plus reference TRBV28 and TRBJ2-4, the full variable domain is DVKVTQSSRYLVKRTGEKVFLECVQDMDHENMFWYRQDPGLGLRLIYFSYDVKMKEKGDIPEGYSVSREKKERFSLILESASTNQTSMYLCASSLLRGGDIAKNIQYFGAGTRLSVL.

V and J are TRBV5-1 and TRBJ2-7; the match to TRBD1 covers 8 bases. Germline CDR1 SGHRS, CDR2 YFSETQ. The CDR3 is made up of 13 amino acids. The ends lost 4 bases at V and 3 bases at J; junction bases unmatched: 3. The CDR3 loop is CASSGTGNYEQYF. DNA for the CDR3: TGCGCCAGCAGCGGGACAGGTAACTACGAGCAGTACTTC.

The J gene is TRBJ2-7, the V gene TRBV30, with D possibly TRBD2 on 6 matching bases. The CDR3 is 12 amino acids. Germline values: CDR1 GTSNPN, CDR2 SVGIG (reference sequence). V gave up 0 bases and J gave up 6 bases, with 9 bases separating them. The CDR3: CAWSVVSGEQYF. The CDR3 DNA follows: TGTGCCTGGAGTGTAGTTAGCGGCGAGCAGTACTTC.

CDR3 DNA sequence: TGTGCCAGCAGGTCACAGGGCACTAGCACAGATACGCAGTATTTT. Protein: CASRSQGTSTDTQYF. The chain has TRBV6-5 and TRBJ2-3; possible D gene TRBD1, 6 bases. Germline assignment: CDR1 MNHEY and CDR2 SVGAGI. The CDR3 has 15 amino acids. With 6 bases removed from V and 0 bases from J, the gap between germline ends came to 13 bases.

This clone has just a few counts. This chain joins TRBV30 and TRBJ1-2, with 7 positions matching TRBD1. The CDR3 is 12 residues long. Trimming took 1 base from V and 4 from J; bases not matched to a gene: 0. Germline CDR1 is GTSNPN and CDR2 is SVGIG (reference sequence). CDR3 in amino acids: CAWSGDSYGYTF. CDR3 sequence (DNA): TGTGCCTGGAGTGGGGACAGCTATGGCTACACCTTC.

This clone was seen a few times. The chain recombines TRBV18 with TRBJ2-7, with 7 bases lining up with TRBD1. Germline CDR1 KGHSH, CDR2 LQKENI. J lost 0 bases, V lost 3 bases, and 5 bases had no gene match. The length of the CDR3 is 15 residues. The DNA of the CDR3 is TGTGCCAGCTCACCCCAGGGGGTTACCTCCTACGAGCAGTACTTC. Its protein product is CASSPQGVTSYEQYF. The variable domain in full, with the rest retrieved from reference TRBV18 and TRBJ2-7, is NAGVMQNPRHLVRRRGQEARLRCSPMKGHSHVYWYRQLPEEGLKFMVYLQKENIIDESGMPKERFSAEFPKEGPSILRIQQVVRGDSAAYFCASSPQGVTSYEQYFGPGTRLTVT.

CDR3 sequence: CASSVGHNSYNEQFF. For the CDR3, the DNA is TGTGCCAGCAGCGTAGGACATAACTCCTACAATGAGCAGTTCTTC. The chain uses TRBV11-3 and TRBJ2-1, with a tentative D call TRBD1 (5 bases). The CDR3 totals 15 residues. The germline V and J ends were trimmed by 5 bases and 0 bases, with 11 bases remaining between them. The germline CDR1 and CDR2 sequences are SGHNT and YENEEA.

The V call is TRBV5-1, the J call TRBJ2-7; TRBD2 matches 11 bases. The germline V gene encodes CDR1 SGHRS and CDR2 YFSETQ. J lost 2 bases, V lost 4 bases, and 8 bases had no gene match. This CDR3 is built from 16 residues. The CDR3 loop reads CASSPGGTSGPYEQYF. The CDR3 DNA sequence: TGCGCCAGCAGCCCCGGGGGGACTAGCGGTCCCTACGAGCAGTACTTC.

This rearrangement joins TRBV3-1 (or the pseudogene TRBV3-2) to TRBJ1-2, with a weak D call TRBD1 (6 bases). CDR3 length equals 16 residues. Trimming took off 0 bases at V and 6 bases at J, with 17 bases between the two ends. The germline gives CDR1 LGHDT, CDR2 YNNKEL (reference sequence). The CDR3 sequence is CASSQEGVNRADGYTF. For the CDR3, the DNA is TGTGCCAGCAGCCAAGAGGGTGTGAACAGGGCGGATGGCTACACCTTC.

J is TRBJ1-2 and V is TRBV7-2; D remains ambiguous. The CDR3 is 13 amino acids. Germline V CDR1 and CDR2: SGHTA, FQGNSA. V was pared by 5 bases and J by 2 bases, with 9 bases between. The CDR3 coding sequence is TGTGCCAGCAGCGTGAGTCTAAACTATGGCTACACCTTC. It specifies CASSVSLNYGYTF.

V gene TRBV5-4 combines with J gene TRBJ2-3; 14 positions agree with TRBD2. The CDR3 has 16 residues. V gave up 3 bases and J gave up 3 bases; unmatched junction bases: 3. Germline V gene lookup returns CDR1 SGHNT and CDR2 YYREEE (reference sequence). The CDR3: CASSYRLAGGTDTQYF. CDR3 sequence (DNA): TGTGCCAGCAGCTATCGACTAGCGGGGGGGACAGATACGCAGTATTTT.

The V gene is TRBV3-1 (or the pseudogene TRBV3-2), the J gene TRBJ1-6; TRBD1 is a possible D gene (5 bases). CDR3 length: 16 amino acids. V gave up 3 bases and J gave up 6 bases, with 15 bases separating them. CDR1 is LGHDT and CDR2 is YNNKEL in the germline V gene (reference sequence). CDR3 in amino acids: CASSHSTGRSNSPLHF. DNA of the CDR3: TGTGCCAGCAGCCACTCAACGGGGCGGAGTAATTCACCCCTCCACTTT.

This chain connects TRBV5-1 to TRBJ2-1; a possible D gene is TRBD1 (6 bases). Between the trimmed V and J ends, which lost 4 bases and 1 base, there was a span of 9 bases. CDR1 and CDR2 from the germline V gene are SGHRS and YFSETQ. CDR3 length equals 14 residues. The CDR3 DNA reads as TGCGCCAGCAGCATGGACAGTTCCTACAATGAGCAGTTCTTC. Protein sequence: CASSMDSSYNEQFF.

CDR3: CASSPSASRNGELFF. In DNA, the CDR3 is TGTGCCAGCAGCCCGAGTGCTAGCCGAAACGGGGAGCTGTTTTTT. The rearrangement uses TRBV5-4 and TRBJ2-2; D is possibly TRBD2 (5 bases). The germline V gene encodes CDR1 SGHNT and CDR2 YYREEE (reference sequence). This CDR3 has 15 amino acids. V lost 4 bases to trimming and J lost 7 bases, with 17 bases between them.

This clone occurred once. This chain links TRBV19 with TRBJ1-2; D gene unclear. The V gene lost 1 base and the J gene lost 7 bases, with 13 bases spanning the gap. Looked up from germline, CDR1 is LNHDA and CDR2 is SQIVND (reference sequence). The CDR3 consists of 14 residues. CDR3 sequence reads: CASSIVATASGYTF. CDR3 bases: TGTGCCAGTAGTATAGTCGCGACGGCATCTGGCTACACCTTC.

The genes are TRBV7-9 and TRBJ2-7; D is possibly TRBD2 (6 bases). The CDR3 is 15 amino acids. CDR1 is SEHNR and CDR2 is FQNEAQ in the germline V gene (reference sequence). The V end lost 5 bases, the J end lost 2 bases, and 16 bases lay between the germline ends. The CDR3 sequence is CASSATLLAPYEQYF. The CDR3 DNA reads TGTGCCAGCAGCGCAACATTACTAGCTCCCTACGAGCAGTACTTC. Variable domain in full (rest from reference TRBV7-9 and TRBJ2-7): DTGVSQNPRHKITKRGQNVTFRCDPISEHNRLYWYRQTLGQGPEFLTYFQNEAQLEKSRLLSDRFSAERPKGSFSTLEIQRTEQGDSAMYLCASSATLLAPYEQYFGPGTRLTVT.

This clone has more than one count but fewer than ten. This chain joins TRBV19 and TRBJ1-2, with D possibly being TRBD1 (5 bases). Germline values: CDR1 LNHDA, CDR2 SQIVND (reference sequence). The length of the CDR3 is 13 residues. With 8 bases removed from V and 6 bases from J, the gap between germline ends came to 16 bases. In nucleotides, the CDR3 is TGTGCCAGTCGGAAGGACACGCCGAATGGCTACACCTTC. Amino acids: CASRKDTPNGYTF.

The rearrangement links TRBV29-1 to TRBJ2-5; D is unresolved. The CDR3 sequence is 12 residues long. The V end was cut by 2 bases, the J end by 2 bases, with 6 bases between. CDR1 is SQVTM, CDR2 ANQGSEA, per germline. For the CDR3, the DNA is TGCAGCGTTGAACACAGTCAAGAGACCCAGTACTTC. Translating it yields CSVEHSQETQYF.